This T cell receptor (beta chain) was identified in a study of blood T cell repertoires in COVID-19. Study-wide background: Sources were T cells, B-cell-depleted T cells, or PBMCs; the material itself was cDNA or gDNA.

The CDR3 has 15 amino acids. With 0 bases removed from V and 7 bases from J, the gap between germline ends came to 12 bases. Germline CDR1 and CDR2: SGHVS and FNYEAQ. Authors' data handling: Reference gene primer amplification in the assay estimated nucleated cell counts. Sequenced by immunoSEQ multiplex PCR; TCRdb stores in-frame clones only, minus some. The V and J calls and clone size come from that table; D and trimming were worked out from the DNA. The sample has under 350,000 clones, around 90% seen once; the top ten hold 2.6%. The material sequenced was PBMCs or T cells enriched from blood (not recorded which). The V gene is TRBV7-6, the J gene TRBJ1-4, with D tentatively TRBD1 (5 bases). This TCR was recovered from a man between 60 and 75 years old who had recovered from COVID-19. The CDR3 coding sequence is TGTGCCAGCAGCTTAGCGGCGGGGGGTGGTGAAAAACTGTTTTTT. Residues: CASSLAAGGGEKLFF.